This T cell receptor beta chain was captured in a study of blood T cell repertoires in COVID-19. Study in general: From T cells, B-cell-depleted T cells, or PBMCs came the material, which was cDNA or gDNA.

This clone was counted once. Measured with immunoSEQ multiplex PCR; TCRdb has only the in-frame clones, and not every one. The repertoire has approximately 71,000 clones, approximately 88% of them found once; the top ten carry roughly 4.6%. The V and J ends lost 1 base and 10 bases respectively, with 10 bases between them. Germline V lookup: CDR1 SGHTA, CDR2 FQGNSA. CDR3 length: 12 amino acids. This TCR came from a human donor in a cohort sampled during active COVID-19. This chain uses TRBV7-2 with TRBJ1-1; D is perhaps TRBD1 (6 bases). Material for sequencing was peripheral blood. The CDR3 sequence: CASSLVQGLAFF. DNA of the CDR3: TGTGCCAGCAGCTTAGTTCAGGGGTTAGCTTTCTTT.